This T cell receptor beta chain is drawn from a study of OX40 agonist ivuxolimab in advanced cancers. Study-level results: At 0.1 to 3.0 mg/kg, clonal expansion of CD4+ and CD8+ blood T cells had occurred by week 6.

With respect to this clone: The antigen remains unidentified.

Data came from immunoSEQ multiplex PCR; TCRdb stores just in-frame clones and leaves some out. The table shows approximately 52,000 clones, with around 87% occurring only once. Trimming removed 6 bases from V and 0 bases from J, with 12 bases in between. Germline V lookup: CDR1 SGHAT, CDR2 FQNNGV. The CDR3 totals 15 residues. The J gene is TRBJ1-5, the V gene TRBV11-2, with D possibly matching TRBD1 (5 bases). The origin of this receptor is an adult with an advanced solid tumor such as melanoma, head and neck, liver or kidney cancer. The specimen comprised CD4+ or CD8+ T cells sorted from blood, sampled in a trial of the OX40 agonist ivuxolimab. CDR3 bases: TGTGCCAGCAGACCCGGGGGGGGTAGCAATCAGCCCCAGCATTTT. This encodes CASRPGGGSNQPQHF.